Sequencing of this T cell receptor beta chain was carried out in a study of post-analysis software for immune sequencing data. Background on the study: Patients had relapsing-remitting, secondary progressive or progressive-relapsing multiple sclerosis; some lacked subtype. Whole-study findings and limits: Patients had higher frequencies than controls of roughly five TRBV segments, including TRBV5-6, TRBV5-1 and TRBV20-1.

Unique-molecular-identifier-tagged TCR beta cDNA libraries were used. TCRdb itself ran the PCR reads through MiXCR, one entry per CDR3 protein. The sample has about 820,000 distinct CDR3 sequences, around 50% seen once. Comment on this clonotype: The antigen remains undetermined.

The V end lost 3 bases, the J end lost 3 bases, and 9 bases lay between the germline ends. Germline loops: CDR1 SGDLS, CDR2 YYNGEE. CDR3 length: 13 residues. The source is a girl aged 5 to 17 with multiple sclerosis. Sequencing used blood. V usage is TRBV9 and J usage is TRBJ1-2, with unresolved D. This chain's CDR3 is CASSGRVDYGYTF. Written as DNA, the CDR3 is TGTGCCAGCAGCGGTCGTGTTGACTATGGCTACACCTTC.